Below, 13 T cell receptor beta chains from the same sample are listed, as sequenced in a study of OX40 agonist ivuxolimab in advanced cancers. Library preparation used the immunoSEQ multiplex PCR assay. TCRdb carries this immuneACCESS record with in-frame sequences only. Its versions omit some clonotypes, under half of them owing to an unresolved V gene in the studies checked, with the rest unexplained. This sample holds more than 70,000 clones; roughly 80% were observed only once. About 0.4% of the sample is held by the ten biggest clonotypes. Here the sequenced sample was CD4+ or CD8+ T cells sorted from blood, taken in a trial of the OX40 agonist ivuxolimab. These receptors all stem from an adult with an advanced solid tumor such as melanoma, head and neck, liver or kidney cancer.

The J gene is TRBJ1-2, the V gene TRBV11-2, with D tentatively TRBD1 (5 bases). V shed 5 bases and J shed 0 bases, with 7 bases lying between them. CDR1 is SGHAT and CDR2 is FQNNGV in the germline V gene. CDR3 size: 13 residues. The CDR3 DNA sequence: TGTGCCAGCAGCCCGGACACTAACTATGGCTACACCTTC. The encoded protein is CASSPDTNYGYTF.

This chain joins TRBV7-6 and TRBJ1-4; tentative D call: TRBD1 (5 bases). From germline, CDR1 is SGHVS and CDR2 FNYEAQ. V lost 4 bases and J lost 9, with 18 bases in between. CDR3 size: 15 residues. The CDR3 nucleotides read TGTGCCAGCAGCTCGGAAATTCAGGGATCACAAAAACTGTTTTTT. Amino acids: CASSSEIQGSQKLFF.

The rearrangement joins TRBV28 to TRBJ2-2; 8 nucleotides line up with TRBD2. J was trimmed by 3 bases and V by 2 bases; bases with no gene match: 5. The CDR3 extends over 16 amino acids. CDR1 is MDHEN, CDR2 SYDVKM, per germline. CDR3 protein: CASSLEAAGDTGELFF. The CDR3 coding sequence is TGTGCCAGCAGTTTAGAGGCAGCGGGAGACACCGGGGAGCTGTTTTTT.

The genes are TRBV9 and TRBJ2-3; 8 bases fit TRBD2. This CDR3 is 16 amino acids long. With 0 bases clipped from V and 4 bases from J, the junction kept 7 bases outside the gene matches. Germline V gives CDR1 SGDLS, CDR2 YYNGEE. The CDR3 DNA sequence: TGTGCCAGCAGCGTAGAGTACGGGAGGGGAGCAGATACGCAGTATTTT. Protein sequence: CASSVEYGRGADTQYF.

V and J are TRBV7-2 and TRBJ1-4; D may be TRBD1 (5 bases). Looked up from germline, CDR1 is SGHTA and CDR2 is FQGNSA. The CDR3 extends over 13 amino acids. The V end was cut by 5 bases, the J end by 10 bases, with 14 bases between. In DNA, the CDR3 is TGTGCCAGCAGCCTCCGGCCCCAGGGAAAACTGTTTTTT. It encodes CASSLRPQGKLFF.

The V and J genes are TRBV7-8 and TRBJ2-4; D unclear. The V gene lost 5 bases and the J gene lost 6 bases, with 14 bases spanning the gap. The CDR3 consists of 14 residues. CDR1 and CDR2 (germline): SGHVS, FQNEAQ. The DNA of the CDR3 is TGTGCCAGCAGCCAGTCTCTGGATGGAAACATTCAGTACTTC. Translated: CASSQSLDGNIQYF.

The count of this clone is one. This rearrangement joins TRBV2 to TRBJ1-2; 10 bases are shared with TRBD1. CDR3 length: 15 residues. CDR1 is SNHLY, CDR2 FYNNEI, per germline. Trimming removed 6 bases from V and 4 bases from J; junction bases left unmatched: 8. The chain's CDR3 is CASSVPGQGTYGYTF. The CDR3 bases are TGTGCCAGCAGCGTCCCGGGACAGGGGACCTATGGCTACACCTTC.

In its sample, this clone was seen once. The chain is built from TRBV11-1 and TRBJ1-2; D remains ambiguous. V was cut by 5 bases and J by 5 bases, with 18 bases left in between. CDR1 and CDR2 from the germline V gene are SGHAT and FQDESV (reference sequence). This CDR3 spans 15 amino acids. The CDR3 loop reads CASSPQTALLYGYTF. As DNA, the CDR3 is TGTGCCAGCAGCCCCCAAACGGCCTTATTATATGGCTACACCTTC.

The chain employs TRBV6-5 and TRBJ2-7, with D uncertain. V was clipped by 0 bases and J by 2 bases, with 8 bases between them. The CDR3 is made up of 14 amino acids. Germline-derived CDR1 and CDR2 are MNHEY and SVGAGI. As DNA, the CDR3 is TGTGCCAGCAGTTACTCAGCGCAAACCTACGAGCAGTACTTC. This sequence encodes CASSYSAQTYEQYF.

The chain couples TRBV6-5 to TRBJ2-5; no clear D gene. Germline-derived CDR1 and CDR2 are MNHEY and SVGAGI. The V end was cut by 8 bases, the J end by 1 base, with 11 bases between. The CDR3 loop spans 13 amino acids. CDR3 coding DNA: TGTGCCAGCCGCCCAGGCCCCCAAGAGACCCAGTACTTC. This sequence encodes CASRPGPQETQYF.

The chain has TRBV6-5 and TRBJ1-1; D unresolved. Germline assignment: CDR1 MNHEY and CDR2 SVGAGI. There are 14 residues in the CDR3. Trimming removed 5 bases from V and 0 bases from J, with 10 bases in between. The CDR3, as DNA: TGTGCCAGCAGTACCCGCCTGTTGAACACTGAAGCTTTCTTT. Translation: CASSTRLLNTEAFF.

CDR3 residues: CASSLDLAVRRGNEQFF. The CDR3 nucleotides are TGTGCCAGCAGCTTAGACCTAGCAGTTCGACGTGGCAATGAGCAGTTCTTC. The V gene is TRBV11-1, the J gene TRBJ2-1, with a tentative D call TRBD2 (5 bases). Per germline, CDR1 SGHAT and CDR2 FQDESV (reference sequence). The CDR3 extends over 17 amino acids. Trimming took off 1 base at V and 6 bases at J, with 19 bases between the two ends.

The V and J genes are TRBV6-5 and TRBJ2-1, with D tentatively TRBD1 (6 bases). V lost 2 bases, J lost 14 bases, and 10 bases lay in between. Germline CDR1 is MNHEY and CDR2 is SVGAGI. The CDR3 totals 11 residues. The CDR3 here is CASSYGTFKFF. Here the CDR3 DNA reads TGTGCCAGCAGTTACGGGACATTTAAGTTCTTC.